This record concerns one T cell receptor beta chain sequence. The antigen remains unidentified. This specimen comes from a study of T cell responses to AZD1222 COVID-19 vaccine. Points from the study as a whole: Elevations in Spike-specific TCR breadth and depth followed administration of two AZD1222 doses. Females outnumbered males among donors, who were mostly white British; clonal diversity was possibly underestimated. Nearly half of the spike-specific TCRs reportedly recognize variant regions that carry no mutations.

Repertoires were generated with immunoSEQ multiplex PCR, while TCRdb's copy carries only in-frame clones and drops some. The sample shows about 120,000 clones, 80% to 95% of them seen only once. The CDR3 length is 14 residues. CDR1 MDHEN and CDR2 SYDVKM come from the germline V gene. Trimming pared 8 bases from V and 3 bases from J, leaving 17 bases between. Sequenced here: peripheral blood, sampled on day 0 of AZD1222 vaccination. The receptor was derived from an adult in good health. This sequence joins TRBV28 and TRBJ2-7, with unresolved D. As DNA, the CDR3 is TGTGCCAGCGGGCCCCTAGGCCAACTCTACGAGCAGTACTTC. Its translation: CASGPLGQLYEQYF. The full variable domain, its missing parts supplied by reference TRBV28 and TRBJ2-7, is DVKVTQSSRYLVKRTGEKVFLECVQDMDHENMFWYRQDPGLGLRLIYFSYDVKMKEKGDIPEGYSVSREKKERFSLILESASTNQTSMYLCASGPLGQLYEQYFGPGTRLTVT.